The count of the clone carrying this T cell receptor (beta chain) is one. Its specificity is not known. This entry comes from a study of tumor-infiltrating lymphocytes in localized non-small cell lung cancer. Some clones are missing from TCRdb's copy, which holds only in-frame ones; the method was immunoSEQ multiplex PCR. The sample lists about 12,000 clones; 65% to 90% were seen once. The CDR3 runs 16 residues. Germline V gives CDR1 SGDLS, CDR2 YYNGEE. The V and J ends lost 3 bases and 6 bases, in that order; junction bases with no gene match: 10. General observations from the study: TCRbeta sequencing showed higher T cell infiltration in tumors than uninvolved lung.

The TCR sequence derives from a human donor with non-small cell lung cancer. This sequence joins TRBV9 and TRBJ2-7, with TRBD2 matching 12 bases. Sequenced material: lung tumor tissue. The CDR3 is CASSAGTSGFPGEQYF. CDR3 sequence (DNA): TGTGCCAGCAGCGCCGGGACTAGCGGGTTCCCGGGCGAGCAGTACTTC.